This T cell receptor beta chain was sequenced during a study of shared T cell receptors in the human thymus. CDR1 MGHDK and CDR2 SYGVNS come from the germline V gene. V trimming: 6 bases; J trimming: 7 bases; junction bases outside the gene matches: 1. The CDR3 runs to 12 residues. TCRdb keeps only in-frame clones here, not all; method: immunoSEQ multiplex PCR. Among about 500,000 clones, approximately 80% were seen once, and the ten largest hold 0.013%. The data were also submitted as part of a second study, on human thymus T cells. As that report states: Donation was from healthy Finnish infants who were having corrective surgery that addressed congenital heart defects. Thymic tissue was derived from resections collected during corrective heart surgery. Thymic and blood repertoires showed apparently biased V and J gene usage. Related research has reported that thymic repertoires overlap highly among unrelated individuals.

The V and J genes are TRBV25-1 and TRBJ1-2, with 11 bases matching TRBD1. This sequence originates from a boy younger than two with a congenital heart defect. The sequencing input was thymocytes. CDR3 bases: TGTGCCAGCAGGGACAGGGGGCTTGGCTACACCTTC. Residues: CASRDRGLGYTF.